The T cell receptor beta chain under discussion was sequenced for a study of human T cells and chemical hapten exposure. Total RNA was isolated from unfractionated whole blood. The table lists this clonotype with many counts. The germline V gene encodes CDR1 SGHDT and CDR2 YYEEEE. This CDR3 comprises 17 residues. V lost 1 base and J 0 bases, leaving 11 bases between the germline ends. Original data processing: Between roughly 20,000 and 700,000 TCRs appeared in each sample, and the median stood at 95,638. From the 5' RACE reads, TCRdb called clonotypes with MiXCR, one entry per CDR3 protein. These V and J calls are TCRdb output, not the study's own analysis. The sample shows 110,000 to 150,000 distinct CDR3 sequences, roughly 4.1% of them seen only once.

This clonotype originated in a female donor in good health. This sequence joins TRBV5-6 and TRBJ2-6; no definite D call. The CDR3 DNA reads TGTGCCAGCAGCTTGCACAGATACAGCTCTGGGGCCAACGTCCTGACTTTC. Protein sequence: CASSLHRYSSGANVLTF.